The source of this T cell receptor beta chain is a study of Ad26.COV2.S vaccination and SARS-CoV-2 variants. The treatment denotes: 15 to 20 received Ad26.COV2.S at low or high dose, single or two shots; about 5 received placebo; per-sample allocation not given. The investigators took samples on day 63 after the first vaccine or placebo injection. Whole-study findings and limits: Those who received vaccine or placebo ended up with similar non-spike TCR breadth. Analyses that measured TCR breadth and depth may have underestimated total T cell responses.

A remark on this clone: As yet, its antigen is unknown.

Sequenced by immunoSEQ multiplex PCR; TCRdb stores in-frame clones only, minus some. The table has 380,000 or so clones, about 89% seen once. CDR3 length: 15 amino acids. The germline V gene has CDR1 SGHRS and CDR2 YFSETQ. Trimming removed 4 bases from V and 5 bases from J; junction bases left unmatched: 7. The sample was peripheral blood, taken in a trial of Ad26.COV2.S vaccine versus placebo. This receptor was taken from a person between 18 and 65 years old who received the Ad26.COV2.S COVID-19 vaccine or a placebo. The V and J genes are TRBV5-1 and TRBJ2-5; 11 bases agree with TRBD2. The CDR3 here is CASSDTSGSQETQYF. CDR3 DNA: TGCGCCAGCAGCGATACTAGCGGGAGTCAGGAGACCCAGTACTTC.